This TCR beta chain was sequenced for a study of T cell changes during pregnancy in multiple sclerosis. Sequencing was performed with immunoSEQ multiplex PCR; in TCRdb, only in-frame clones are kept and a portion is missing. The top ten hold approximately 13% of the sample, which has 18,000 or so clones, 80% to 90% seen once. Trimming removed 8 bases at V and 6 bases at J, with 16 bases between. The CDR3 runs to 12 residues. CDR1 and CDR2 from the germline V gene are SQVTM and ANQGSEA. This chain uses TRBV29-1 with TRBJ1-1; weak D call: TRBD1 (6 bases). The receptor was derived from a female donor in good health, enrolled as a control in a pregnancy study. Sequences were derived from CD8+ T cells from peripheral blood mononuclear cells, sampled in the third trimester of pregnancy. This CDR3 reads CSYKTGLAEAFF. The CDR3 DNA follows: TGCAGCTATAAAACAGGGTTGGCTGAAGCTTTCTTT.